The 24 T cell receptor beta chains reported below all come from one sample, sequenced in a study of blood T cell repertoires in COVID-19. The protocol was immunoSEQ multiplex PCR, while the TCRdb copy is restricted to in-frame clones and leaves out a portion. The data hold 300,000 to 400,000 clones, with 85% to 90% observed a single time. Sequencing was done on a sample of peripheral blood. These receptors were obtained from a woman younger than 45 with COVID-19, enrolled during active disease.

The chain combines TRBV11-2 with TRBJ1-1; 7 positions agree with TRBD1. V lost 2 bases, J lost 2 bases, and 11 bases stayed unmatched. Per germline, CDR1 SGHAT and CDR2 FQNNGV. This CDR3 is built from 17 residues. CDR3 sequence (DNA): TGTGCCAGCAGCTTAACGACCGGGACAGACCTCAACACTGAAGCTTTCTTT. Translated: CASSLTTGTDLNTEAFF.

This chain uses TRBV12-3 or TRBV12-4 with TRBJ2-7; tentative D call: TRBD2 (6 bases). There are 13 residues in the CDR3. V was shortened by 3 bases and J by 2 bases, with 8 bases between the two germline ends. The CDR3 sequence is CASSFGGTYEQYF. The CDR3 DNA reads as TGTGCCAGCAGTTTCGGCGGGACCTACGAGCAGTACTTC.

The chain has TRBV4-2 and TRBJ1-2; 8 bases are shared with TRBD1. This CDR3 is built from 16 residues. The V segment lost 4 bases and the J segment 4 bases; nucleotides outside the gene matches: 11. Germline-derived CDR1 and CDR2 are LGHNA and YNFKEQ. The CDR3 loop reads CASSPPGQGATYGYTF. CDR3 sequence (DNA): TGTGCCAGCAGCCCCCCCGGGCAGGGGGCGACCTATGGCTACACCTTC.

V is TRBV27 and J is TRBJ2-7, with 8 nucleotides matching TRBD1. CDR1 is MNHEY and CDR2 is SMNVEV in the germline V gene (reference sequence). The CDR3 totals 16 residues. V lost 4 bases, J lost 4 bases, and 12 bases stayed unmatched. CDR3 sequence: CASSSARQGKGYEQYF. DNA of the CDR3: TGTGCCAGCAGTTCCGCAAGACAGGGGAAGGGGTACGAGCAGTACTTC.

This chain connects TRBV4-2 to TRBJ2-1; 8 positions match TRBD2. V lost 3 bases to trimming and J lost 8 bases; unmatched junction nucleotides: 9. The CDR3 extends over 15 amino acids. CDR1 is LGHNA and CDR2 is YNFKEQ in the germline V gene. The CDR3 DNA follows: TGTGCCAGCAGCCAGGTGAGCGGGAGTTTCGATGAGCAGTTCTTC. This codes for CASSQVSGSFDEQFF.

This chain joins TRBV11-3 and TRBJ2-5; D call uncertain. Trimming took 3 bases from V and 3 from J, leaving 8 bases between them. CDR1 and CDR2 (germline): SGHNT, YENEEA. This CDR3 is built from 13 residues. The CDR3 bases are TGTGCCAGCAGCTTTGGTCCTAAAGAGACCCAGTACTTC. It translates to CASSFGPKETQYF.

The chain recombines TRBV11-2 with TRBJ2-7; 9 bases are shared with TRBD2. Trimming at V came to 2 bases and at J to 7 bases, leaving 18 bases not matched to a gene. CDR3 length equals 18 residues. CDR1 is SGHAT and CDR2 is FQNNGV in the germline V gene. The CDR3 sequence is CASSLLGPQAGTSREQYF. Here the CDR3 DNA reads TGTGCCAGCAGCTTATTGGGGCCTCAGGCCGGGACTAGCCGGGAGCAGTACTTC.

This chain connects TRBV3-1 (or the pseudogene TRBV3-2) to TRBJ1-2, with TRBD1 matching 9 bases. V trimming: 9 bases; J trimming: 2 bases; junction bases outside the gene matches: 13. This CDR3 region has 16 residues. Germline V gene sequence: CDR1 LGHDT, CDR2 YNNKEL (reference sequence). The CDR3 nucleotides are TGTGCCAGTAGCAGGGATTCCGGGACAGGGAACTATGGCTACACCTTC. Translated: CASSRDSGTGNYGYTF.

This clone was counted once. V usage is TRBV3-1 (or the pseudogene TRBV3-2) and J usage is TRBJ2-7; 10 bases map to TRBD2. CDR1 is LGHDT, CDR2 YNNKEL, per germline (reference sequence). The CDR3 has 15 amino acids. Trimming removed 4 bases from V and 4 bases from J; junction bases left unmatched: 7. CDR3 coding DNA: TGTGCCAGCAGCCTAAAAGCGGGAGGGGAGTACGAGCAGTACTTC. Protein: CASSLKAGGEYEQYF.

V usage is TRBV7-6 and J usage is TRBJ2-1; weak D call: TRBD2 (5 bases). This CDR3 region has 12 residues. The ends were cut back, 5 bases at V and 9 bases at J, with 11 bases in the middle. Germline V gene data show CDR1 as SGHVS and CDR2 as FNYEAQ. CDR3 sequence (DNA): TGTGCCAGCAGCCTCTCGGCGGGTGAGCAGTTCTTC. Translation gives CASSLSAGEQFF.

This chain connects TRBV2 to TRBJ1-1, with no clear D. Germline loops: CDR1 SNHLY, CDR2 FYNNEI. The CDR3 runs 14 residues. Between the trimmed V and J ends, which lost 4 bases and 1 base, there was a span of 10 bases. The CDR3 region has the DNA TGTGCCAGCAGTGCGGAGGTTTCGAACACTGAAGCTTTCTTT. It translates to CASSAEVSNTEAFF.

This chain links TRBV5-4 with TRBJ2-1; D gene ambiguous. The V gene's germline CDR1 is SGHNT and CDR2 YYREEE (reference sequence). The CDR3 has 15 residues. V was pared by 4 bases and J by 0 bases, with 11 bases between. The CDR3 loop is CASSARRSSYNEQFF. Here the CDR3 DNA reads TGTGCCAGCAGCGCCCGAAGGAGCTCCTACAATGAGCAGTTCTTC.

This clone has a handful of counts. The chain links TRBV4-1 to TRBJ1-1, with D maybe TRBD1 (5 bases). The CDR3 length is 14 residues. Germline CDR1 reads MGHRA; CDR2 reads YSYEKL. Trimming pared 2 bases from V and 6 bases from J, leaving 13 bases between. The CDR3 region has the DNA TGCGCCAGCAGCCAAAACCGACAGAGCCCTGAAGCTTTCTTT. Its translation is CASSQNRQSPEAFF.

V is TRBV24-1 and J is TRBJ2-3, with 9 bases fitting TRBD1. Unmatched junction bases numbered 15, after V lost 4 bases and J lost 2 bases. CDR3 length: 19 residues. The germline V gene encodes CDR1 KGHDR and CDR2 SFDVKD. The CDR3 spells CATSDRRGQGRTHTDTQYF. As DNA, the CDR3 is TGTGCCACCAGTGACCGACGGGGACAGGGCAGAACACACACAGATACGCAGTATTTT.

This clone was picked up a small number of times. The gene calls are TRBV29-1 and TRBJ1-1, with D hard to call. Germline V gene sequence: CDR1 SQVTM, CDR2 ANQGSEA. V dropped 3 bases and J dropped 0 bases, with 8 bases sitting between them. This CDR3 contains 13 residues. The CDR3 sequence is CSVEREMNTEAFF. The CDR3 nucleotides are TGCAGCGTTGAGAGGGAAATGAACACTGAAGCTTTCTTT.

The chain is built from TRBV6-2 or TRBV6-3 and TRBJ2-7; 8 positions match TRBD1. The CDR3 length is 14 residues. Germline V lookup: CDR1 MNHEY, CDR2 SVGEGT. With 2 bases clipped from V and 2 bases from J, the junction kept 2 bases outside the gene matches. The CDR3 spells CASSYGQGPYEQYF. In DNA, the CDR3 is TGTGCCAGCAGTTACGGACAGGGACCCTACGAGCAGTACTTC.

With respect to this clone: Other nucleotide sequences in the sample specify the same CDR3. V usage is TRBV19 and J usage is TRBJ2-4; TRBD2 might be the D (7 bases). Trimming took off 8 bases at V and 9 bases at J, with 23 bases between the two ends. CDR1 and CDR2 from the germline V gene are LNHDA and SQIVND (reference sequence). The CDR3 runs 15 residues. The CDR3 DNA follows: TGTGCCAGTCATCAAGGTGGGGGAGGGGGAGGCATTCAGTACTTC. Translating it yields CASHQGGGGGGIQYF. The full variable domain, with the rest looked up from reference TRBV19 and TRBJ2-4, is DGGITQSPKYLFRKEGQNVTLSCEQNLNHDAMYWYRQDPGQGLRLIYYSQIVNDFQKGDIAEGYSVSREKKESFPLTVTSAQKNPTAFYLCASHQGGGGGGIQYFGAGTRLSVL.

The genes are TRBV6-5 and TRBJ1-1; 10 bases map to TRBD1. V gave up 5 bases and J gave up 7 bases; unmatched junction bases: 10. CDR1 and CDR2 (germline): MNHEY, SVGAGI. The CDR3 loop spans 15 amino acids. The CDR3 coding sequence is TGTGCCAGCAGTACTCGGACAGGGGGGACGGGTGAAGCTTTCTTT. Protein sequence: CASSTRTGGTGEAFF.

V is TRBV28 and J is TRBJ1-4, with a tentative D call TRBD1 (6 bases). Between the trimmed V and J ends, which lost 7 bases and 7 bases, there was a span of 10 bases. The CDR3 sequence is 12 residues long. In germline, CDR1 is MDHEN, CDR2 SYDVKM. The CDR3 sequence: CASNLDSEKLFF. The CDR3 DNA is TGTGCCAGCAACTTGGACAGTGAAAAACTGTTTTTT.

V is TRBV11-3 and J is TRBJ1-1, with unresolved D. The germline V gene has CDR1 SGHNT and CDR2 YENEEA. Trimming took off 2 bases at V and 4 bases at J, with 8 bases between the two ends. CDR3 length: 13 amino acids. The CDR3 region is CASSLSASTEAFF. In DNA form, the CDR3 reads TGTGCCAGCAGCTTATCCGCGAGCACTGAAGCTTTCTTT.

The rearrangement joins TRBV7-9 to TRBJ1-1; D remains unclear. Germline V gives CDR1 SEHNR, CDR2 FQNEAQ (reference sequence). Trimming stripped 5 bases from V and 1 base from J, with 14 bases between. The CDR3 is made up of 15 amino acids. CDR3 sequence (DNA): TGTGCCAGCAGCCCCGAGGGAAGAGGGAACACTGAAGCTTTCTTT. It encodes CASSPEGRGNTEAFF.

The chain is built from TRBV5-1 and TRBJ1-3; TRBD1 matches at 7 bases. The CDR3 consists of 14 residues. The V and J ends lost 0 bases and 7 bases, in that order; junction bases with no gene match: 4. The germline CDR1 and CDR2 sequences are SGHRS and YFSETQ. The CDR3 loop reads CASSLDRGINTIYF. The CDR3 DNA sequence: TGCGCCAGCAGCTTGGACAGGGGAATCAACACCATATATTTT.

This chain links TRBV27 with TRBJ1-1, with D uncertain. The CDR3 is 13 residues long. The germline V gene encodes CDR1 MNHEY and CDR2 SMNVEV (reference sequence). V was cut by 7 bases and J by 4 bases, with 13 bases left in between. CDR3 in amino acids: CASMPISLTEAFF. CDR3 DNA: TGTGCCAGCATGCCTATTAGTCTCACTGAAGCTTTCTTT.

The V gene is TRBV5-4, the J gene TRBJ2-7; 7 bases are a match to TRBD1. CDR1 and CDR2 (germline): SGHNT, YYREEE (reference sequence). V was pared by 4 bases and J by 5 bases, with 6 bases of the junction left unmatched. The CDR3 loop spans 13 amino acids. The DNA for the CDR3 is TGTGCCAGCAGCCGGACAGGTGAGGACGAGCAGTACTTC. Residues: CASSRTGEDEQYF.